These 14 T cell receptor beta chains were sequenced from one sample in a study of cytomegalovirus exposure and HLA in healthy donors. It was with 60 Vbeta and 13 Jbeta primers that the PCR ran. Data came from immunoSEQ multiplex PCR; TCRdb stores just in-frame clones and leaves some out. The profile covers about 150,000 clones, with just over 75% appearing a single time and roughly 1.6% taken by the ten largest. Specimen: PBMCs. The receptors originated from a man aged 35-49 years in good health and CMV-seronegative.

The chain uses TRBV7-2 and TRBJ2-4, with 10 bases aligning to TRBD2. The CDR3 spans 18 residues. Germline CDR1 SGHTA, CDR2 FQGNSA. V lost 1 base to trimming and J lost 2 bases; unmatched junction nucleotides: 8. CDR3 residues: CASSLEAGGTPTKNIQYF. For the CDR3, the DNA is TGTGCCAGCAGCTTAGAAGCGGGAGGGACACCTACCAAAAACATTCAGTACTTC.

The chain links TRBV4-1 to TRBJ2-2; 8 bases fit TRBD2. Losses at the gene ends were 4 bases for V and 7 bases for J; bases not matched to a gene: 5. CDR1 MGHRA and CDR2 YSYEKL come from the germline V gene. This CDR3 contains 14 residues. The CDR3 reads CASSPRLAIGELFF. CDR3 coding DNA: TGCGCCAGCAGCCCGCGACTAGCGATCGGGGAGCTGTTTTTT.

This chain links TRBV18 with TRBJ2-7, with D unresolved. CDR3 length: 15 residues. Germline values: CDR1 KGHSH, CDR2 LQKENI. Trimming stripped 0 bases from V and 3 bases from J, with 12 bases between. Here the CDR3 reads CASSPPRRDRYEQYV. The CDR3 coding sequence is TGTGCCAGCTCACCACCGAGGCGAGACCGCTACGAGCAGTACGTC.

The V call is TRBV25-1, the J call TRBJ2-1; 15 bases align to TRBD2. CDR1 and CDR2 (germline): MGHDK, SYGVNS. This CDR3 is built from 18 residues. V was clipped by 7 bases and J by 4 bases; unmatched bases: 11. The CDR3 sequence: CASTSRLGTSGRYNEQFF. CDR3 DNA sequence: TGTGCCAGCACCAGTCGTCTCGGGACTAGCGGGAGGTACAATGAGCAGTTCTTC. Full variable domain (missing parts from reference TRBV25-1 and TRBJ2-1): EADIYQTPRYLVIGTGKKITLECSQTMGHDKMYWYQQDPGMELHLIHYSYGVNSTEKGDLSSESTVSRIRTEHFPLTLESARPSHTSQYLCASTSRLGTSGRYNEQFFGPGTRLTVL.

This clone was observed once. The DNA for the CDR3 is TGCGCCAGCAGCTTGGGCAGGACATATTACAATGAGCAGTTCTTC. Protein product: CASSLGRTYYNEQFF. J is TRBJ2-1 and V is TRBV5-1; D is possibly TRBD1 (5 bases). V lost 0 bases to trimming and J lost 4 bases, with 11 bases between them. The CDR3 is made up of 15 amino acids. The germline gives CDR1 SGHRS, CDR2 YFSETQ.

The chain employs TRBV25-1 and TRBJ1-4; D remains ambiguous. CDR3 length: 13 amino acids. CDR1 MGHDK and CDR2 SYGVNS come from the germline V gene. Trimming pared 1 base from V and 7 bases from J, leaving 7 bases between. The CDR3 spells CASSELLSEKLFF. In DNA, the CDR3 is TGTGCCAGCAGTGAATTATTGAGTGAAAAACTGTTTTTT.

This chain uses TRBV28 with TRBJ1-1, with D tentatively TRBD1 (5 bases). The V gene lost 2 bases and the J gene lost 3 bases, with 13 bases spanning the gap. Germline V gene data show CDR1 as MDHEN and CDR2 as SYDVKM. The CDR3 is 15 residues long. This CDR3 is CASSLGGGGYTEAFF. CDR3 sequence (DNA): TGTGCCAGCAGTTTAGGGGGAGGAGGGTACACTGAAGCTTTCTTT.

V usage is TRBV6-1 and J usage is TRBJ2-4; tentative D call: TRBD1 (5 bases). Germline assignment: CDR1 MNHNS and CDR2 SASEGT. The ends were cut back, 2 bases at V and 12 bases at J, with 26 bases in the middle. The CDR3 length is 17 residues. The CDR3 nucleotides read TGTGCCAGCAGTGAACTCGTAAGGCCCAGGATCCAAGACAGTCAGTACTTC. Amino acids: CASSELVRPRIQDSQYF.

For the CDR3, the DNA is TGTGCCAGCAGCTCTATAGTGGAGCTACGATCGCAGTACTTC. Translated, it gives CASSSIVELRSQYF. J is TRBJ2-5 and V is TRBV11-2; no definite D call. This CDR3 spans 14 amino acids. Per the germline V gene, CDR1 is SGHAT and CDR2 is FQNNGV. V was shortened by 4 bases and J by 11 bases, with 20 bases between the two germline ends.

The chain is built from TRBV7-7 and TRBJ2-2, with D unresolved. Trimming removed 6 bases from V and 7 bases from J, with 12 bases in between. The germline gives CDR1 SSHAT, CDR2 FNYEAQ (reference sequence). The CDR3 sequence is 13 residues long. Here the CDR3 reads CASRPHLLGELFF. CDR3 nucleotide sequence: TGTGCCAGCAGACCCCACTTACTCGGGGAGCTGTTTTTT. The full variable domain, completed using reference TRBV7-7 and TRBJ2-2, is GAGVSQSPRYKVTKRGQDVTLRCDPISSHATLYWYQQALGQGPEFLTYFNYEAQPDKSGLPSDRFSAERPEGSISTLTIQRTEQRDSAMYRCASRPHLLGELFFGEGSRLTVL.

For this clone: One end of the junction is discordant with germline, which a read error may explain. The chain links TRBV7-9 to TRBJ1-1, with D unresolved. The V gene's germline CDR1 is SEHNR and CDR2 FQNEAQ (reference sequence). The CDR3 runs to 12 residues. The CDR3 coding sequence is TGTTCCAGCAGCCTCATCAGCACTGAAGCTTTCTTT. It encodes CSSSLISTEAFF.

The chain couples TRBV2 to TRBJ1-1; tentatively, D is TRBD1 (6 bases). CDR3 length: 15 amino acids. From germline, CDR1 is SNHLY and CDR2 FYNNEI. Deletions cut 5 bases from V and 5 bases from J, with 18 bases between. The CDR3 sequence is CASSPPGQPTTEAFF. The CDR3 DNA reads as TGTGCCAGCAGTCCTCCTGGACAGCCGACTACTGAAGCTTTCTTT. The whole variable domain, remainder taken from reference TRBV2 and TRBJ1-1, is EPEVTQTPSHQVTQMGQEVILRCVPISNHLYFYWYRQILGQKVEFLVSFYNNEISEKSEIFDDQFSVERPDGSNFTLKIRSTKLEDSAMYFCASSPPGQPTTEAFFGQGTRLTVV.

The CDR3 spells CASSLAREIGEQYF. The CDR3 DNA reads TGTGCCAGCAGCTTGGCGCGGGAGATCGGCGAGCAGTACTTC. The genes are TRBV11-2 and TRBJ2-7; 7 nucleotides align to TRBD2. Germline V gene sequence: CDR1 SGHAT, CDR2 FQNNGV. The CDR3 spans 14 residues. The V and J ends lost 3 bases and 6 bases, in that order; junction bases with no gene match: 8.

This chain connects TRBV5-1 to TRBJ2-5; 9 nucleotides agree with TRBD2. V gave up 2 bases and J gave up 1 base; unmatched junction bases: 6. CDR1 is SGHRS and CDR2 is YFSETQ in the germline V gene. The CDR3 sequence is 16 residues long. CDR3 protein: CASSFTSSGAQETQYF. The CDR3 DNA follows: TGCGCCAGCAGCTTTACGTCTAGCGGGGCCCAAGAGACCCAGTACTTC.